The T cell receptor beta chain described here comes from a study of regulatory T cells in long-lasting Graves disease. On the study more broadly: In persistent Graves' disease, antithyroid drugs had been taken for over 5 years and TSH receptor antibodies stayed positive.

Notes on this clonotype: Its target is unknown.

This CDR3 spans 15 amino acids. With V trimmed by 4 bases and J by 4 bases, 8 bases remained unmatched. CDR3 regions were amplified by Arm-PCR using iRepertoire HTBI primers to build TCR beta libraries. In TCRdb, the multiplex PCR reads were re-called with MiXCR into one record per CDR3 protein. Here the sample spans roughly 400,000 distinct CDR3 sequences, roughly a fifth being singletons. Study-wide points: It was peripheral blood alone, not thyroid tissue, that was studied. Lower TCR diversity characterized persistent Graves' patients relative to newly diagnosed patients.

Stated time point: persistent/refractory GD, antithyroid drugs over 5 years with positive TRAb. The authors made the TCR library using RNA they extracted from PBMCs. American Thyroid Association guidelines served as the basis for diagnosing Graves' disease. The sequenced sample was peripheral blood mononuclear cells (PBMCs), obtained when the disease was refractory, from a patient treated with antithyroid drugs. The chain recombines TRBV12-3 or TRBV12-4 with TRBJ2-7; TRBD1 aligns across 9 bases. The TCR originated in a female donor with Graves disease. Written as DNA, the CDR3 is TGTGCCAGCAGTTCCGGCGGGACAGGGAATTACGAGCAGTACTTC. Residues: CASSSGGTGNYEQYF.